This T cell receptor (beta chain) derives from a study of blood T cell repertoires in COVID-19. Overall study: The cDNA or gDNA used as material had been derived from T cells, B-cell-depleted T cells, or PBMCs.

In the study's own analysis: Reference gene primers were amplified, and this amplification served to estimate nucleated cell counts. Profiling relied on immunoSEQ multiplex PCR, and the TCRdb table lists in-frame clones only, not all of them. For V, J and clone size, that table is used; D and trimming come from the DNA. The data contain approximately 150,000 clones, around 84% of them singletons. The CDR3 has 16 residues. J gave up 2 bases and V 5 bases, and 6 bases lay outside the gene matches. Germline V gives CDR1 SGHTA, CDR2 FQGNSA. This rearrangement joins TRBV7-2 to TRBJ2-1, with TRBD2 identical over 10 bases. Material: peripheral blood. This TCR was sampled from a woman aged 45-60 years in a cohort sampled during active or convalescent COVID-19. CDR3 region: CASSQFSGGTYNEQFF. CDR3 DNA: TGTGCCAGCAGCCAGTTTAGCGGGGGGACCTACAATGAGCAGTTCTTC.